This T cell receptor (beta chain) was found in a study of blood T cell repertoires in COVID-19. Germline assignment: CDR1 DFQATT and CDR2 SNEGSKA (reference sequence). After removal of 3 bases from V and 12 bases from J, the junction contained 3 bases not matched to a gene. CDR3 length equals 11 residues. Participants were placed into cohorts based on the clinical history they reported. Per the authors' pipeline: Cell counts per sample came from amplifying reference gene primers. Profiling relied on immunoSEQ multiplex PCR, and the TCRdb table lists in-frame clones only, not all of them. V and J calls and clone size follow that table, whereas D and trimming were derived from the DNA. The repertoire holds roughly 190,000 clones, with 84% as singletons. In this sample, this clone turned up a few times.

Sample: PBMCs or T cells enriched from blood (not recorded which). The chain combines TRBV20-1 with TRBJ2-4, with TRBD1 identical over 9 bases. The TCR comes from a woman in her twenties or thirties who had recovered from COVID-19. CDR3 sequence: CSASRDRAQYF. CDR3 coding DNA: TGCAGTGCTAGTCGGGACAGGGCTCAGTACTTC.